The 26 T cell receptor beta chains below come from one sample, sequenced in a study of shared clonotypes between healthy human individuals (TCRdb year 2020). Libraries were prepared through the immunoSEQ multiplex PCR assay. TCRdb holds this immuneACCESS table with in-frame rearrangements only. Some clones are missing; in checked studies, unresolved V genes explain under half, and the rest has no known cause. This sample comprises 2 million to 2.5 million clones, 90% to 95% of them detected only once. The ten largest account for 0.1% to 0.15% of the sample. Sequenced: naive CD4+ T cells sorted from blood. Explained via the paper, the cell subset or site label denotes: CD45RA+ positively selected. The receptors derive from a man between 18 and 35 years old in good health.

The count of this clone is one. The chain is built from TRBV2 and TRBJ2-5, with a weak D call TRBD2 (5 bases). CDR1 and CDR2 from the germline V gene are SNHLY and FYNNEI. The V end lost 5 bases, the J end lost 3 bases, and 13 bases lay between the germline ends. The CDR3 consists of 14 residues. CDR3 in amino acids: CASSRTDLKETQYF. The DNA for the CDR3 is TGTGCCAGCAGTCGGACTGATCTAAAAGAGACCCAGTACTTC.

In DNA form, the CDR3 reads TGTGCCAGCAGCTCGACCACAGAGGGTGAAGCTTTCTTT. Protein sequence: CASSSTTEGEAFF. The genes are TRBV5-4 and TRBJ1-1, with D unclear. Germline V gives CDR1 SGHNT, CDR2 YYREEE (reference sequence). Trimming stripped 3 bases from V and 7 bases from J, with 13 bases between. The CDR3 runs to 13 residues.

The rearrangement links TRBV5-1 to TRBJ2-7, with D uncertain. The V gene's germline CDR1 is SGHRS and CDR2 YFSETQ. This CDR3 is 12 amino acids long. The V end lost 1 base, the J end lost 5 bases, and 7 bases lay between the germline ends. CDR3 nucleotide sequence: TGCGCCAGCAGCTTGTCTCCCCACGAGCAGTACTTC. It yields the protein CASSLSPHEQYF.

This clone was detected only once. CDR3 nucleotides: TGTGCCAGCAGCCCGGGGCCAATGAACACTGAAGCTTTCTTT. Protein sequence: CASSPGPMNTEAFF. The gene calls are TRBV9 and TRBJ1-1; tentatively, D is TRBD1 (5 bases). V gave up 4 bases and J gave up 0 bases, with 10 bases separating them. Germline CDR1 SGDLS, CDR2 YYNGEE. This CDR3 has 14 residues.

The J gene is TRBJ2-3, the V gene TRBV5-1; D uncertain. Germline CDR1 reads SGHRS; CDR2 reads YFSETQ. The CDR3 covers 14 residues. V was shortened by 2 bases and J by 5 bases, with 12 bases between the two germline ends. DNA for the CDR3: TGCGCCAGCAGCTTATATCTAGATGAAGATACGCAGTATTTT. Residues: CASSLYLDEDTQYF.

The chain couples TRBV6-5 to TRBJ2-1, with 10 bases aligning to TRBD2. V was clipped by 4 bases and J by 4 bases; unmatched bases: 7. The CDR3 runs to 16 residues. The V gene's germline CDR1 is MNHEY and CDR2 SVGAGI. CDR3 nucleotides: TGTGCCAGCAGTTCGAAAGCGGGAGGGCCATACAATGAGCAGTTCTTC. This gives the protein CASSSKAGGPYNEQFF.

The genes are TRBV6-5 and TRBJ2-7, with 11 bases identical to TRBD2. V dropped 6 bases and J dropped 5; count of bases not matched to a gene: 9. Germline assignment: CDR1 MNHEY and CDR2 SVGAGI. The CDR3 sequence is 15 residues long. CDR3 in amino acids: CASRDTSGSTHEQYF. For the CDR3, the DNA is TGTGCCAGCAGGGATACTAGCGGGAGTACCCACGAGCAGTACTTC.

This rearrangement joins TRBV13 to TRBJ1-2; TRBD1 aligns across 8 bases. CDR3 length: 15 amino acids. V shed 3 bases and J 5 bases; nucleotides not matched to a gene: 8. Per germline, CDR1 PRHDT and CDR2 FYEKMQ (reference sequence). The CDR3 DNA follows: TGTGCCAGCAGCTTGACAGGGGAGGTAGATTATGGCTACACCTTC. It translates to CASSLTGEVDYGYTF.

DNA of the CDR3: TGTGCCAGTAGTATACGTCTGGGTTTAACTGAAGCTTTCTTT. Translating it yields CASSIRLGLTEAFF. J is TRBJ1-1 and V is TRBV19; D is ambiguous. The CDR3 is 14 amino acids. V dropped 2 bases and J dropped 5 bases, with 12 bases sitting between them. Germline CDR1 reads LNHDA; CDR2 reads SQIVND (reference sequence).

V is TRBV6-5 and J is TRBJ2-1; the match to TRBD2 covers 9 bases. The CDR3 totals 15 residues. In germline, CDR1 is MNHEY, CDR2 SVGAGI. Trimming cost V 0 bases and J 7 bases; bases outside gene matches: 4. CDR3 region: CASSYSSGGRNEQFF. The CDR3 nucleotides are TGTGCCAGCAGTTACTCAAGCGGGGGGAGGAATGAGCAGTTCTTC.

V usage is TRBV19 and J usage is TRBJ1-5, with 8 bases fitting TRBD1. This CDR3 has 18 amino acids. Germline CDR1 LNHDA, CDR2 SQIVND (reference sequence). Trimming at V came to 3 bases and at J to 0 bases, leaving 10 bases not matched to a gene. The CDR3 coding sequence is TGTGCCAGTAGTATCGGCGGGACAGGCAAGCCTAGCAATCAGCCCCAGCATTTT. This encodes CASSIGGTGKPSNQPQHF.

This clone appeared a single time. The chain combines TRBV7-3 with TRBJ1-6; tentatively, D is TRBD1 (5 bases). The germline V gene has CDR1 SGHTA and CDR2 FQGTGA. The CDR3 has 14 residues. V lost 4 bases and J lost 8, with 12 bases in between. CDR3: CASSSTGGDSPLHF. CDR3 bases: TGTGCCAGCAGCTCAACGGGGGGAGATTCACCCCTCCACTTT.

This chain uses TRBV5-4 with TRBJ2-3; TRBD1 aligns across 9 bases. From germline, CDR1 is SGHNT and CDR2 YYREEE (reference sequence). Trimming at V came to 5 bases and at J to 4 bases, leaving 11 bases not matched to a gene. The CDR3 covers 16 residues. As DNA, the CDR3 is TGTGCCAGCAGACGTCCGGGACAGGGAGTCGCAGATACGCAGTATTTT. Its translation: CASRRPGQGVADTQYF.

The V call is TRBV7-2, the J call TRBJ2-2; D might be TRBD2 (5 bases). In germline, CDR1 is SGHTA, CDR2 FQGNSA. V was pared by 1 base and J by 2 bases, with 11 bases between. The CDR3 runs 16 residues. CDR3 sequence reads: CASSLGYRTNTGELFF. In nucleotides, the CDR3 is TGTGCCAGCAGCTTAGGTTATAGGACTAACACCGGGGAGCTGTTTTTT. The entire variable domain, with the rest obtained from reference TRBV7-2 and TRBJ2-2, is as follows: GAGVSQSPSNKVTEKGKDVELRCDPISGHTALYWYRQSLGQGLEFLIYFQGNSAPDKSGLPSDRFSAERTGGSVSTLTIQRTQQEDSAVYLCASSLGYRTNTGELFFGEGSRLTVL.

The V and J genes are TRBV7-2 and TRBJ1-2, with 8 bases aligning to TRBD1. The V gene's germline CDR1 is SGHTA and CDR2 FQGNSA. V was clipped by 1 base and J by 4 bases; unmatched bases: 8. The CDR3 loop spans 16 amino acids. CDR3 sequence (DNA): TGTGCCAGCAGCTTAGATGACCGGACAGGGCTCTATGGCTACACCTTC. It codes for CASSLDDRTGLYGYTF.

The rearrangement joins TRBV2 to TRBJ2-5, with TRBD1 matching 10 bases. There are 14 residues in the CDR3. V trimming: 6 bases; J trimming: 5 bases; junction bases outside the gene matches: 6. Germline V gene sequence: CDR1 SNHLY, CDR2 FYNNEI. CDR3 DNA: TGTGCCAGCAGAGCGAGGACAGGGGGTGAGACCCAGTACTTC. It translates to CASRARTGGETQYF.

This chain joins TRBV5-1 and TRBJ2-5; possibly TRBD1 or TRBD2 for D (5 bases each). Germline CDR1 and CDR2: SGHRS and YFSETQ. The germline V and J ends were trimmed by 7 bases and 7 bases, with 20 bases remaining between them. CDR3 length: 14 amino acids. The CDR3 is CASSSIVGTGTQYF. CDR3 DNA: TGCGCCAGCTCTTCAATCGTGGGGACGGGGACCCAGTACTTC.

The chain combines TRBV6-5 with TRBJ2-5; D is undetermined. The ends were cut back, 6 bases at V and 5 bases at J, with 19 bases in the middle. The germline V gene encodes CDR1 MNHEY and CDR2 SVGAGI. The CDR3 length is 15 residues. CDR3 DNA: TGTGCCAGCAGCCCTGACATCTCCATGGGGGAGACCCAGTACTTC. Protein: CASSPDISMGETQYF.

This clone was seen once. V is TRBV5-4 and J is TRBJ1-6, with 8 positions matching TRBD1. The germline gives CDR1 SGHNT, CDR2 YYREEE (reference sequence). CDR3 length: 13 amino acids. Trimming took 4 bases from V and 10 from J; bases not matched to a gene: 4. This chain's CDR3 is CASSMDRASPLHF. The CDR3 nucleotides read TGTGCCAGCAGCATGGACAGGGCCTCACCCCTCCACTTT.

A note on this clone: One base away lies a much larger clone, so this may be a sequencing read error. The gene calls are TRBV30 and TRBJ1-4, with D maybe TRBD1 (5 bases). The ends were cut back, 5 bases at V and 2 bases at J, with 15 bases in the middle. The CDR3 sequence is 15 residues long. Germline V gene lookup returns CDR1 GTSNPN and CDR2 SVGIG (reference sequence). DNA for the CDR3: TGTGCCTGGGGTCTAGGGGCGGTGACTAATGAAAAACTGTTTTTT. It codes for CAWGLGAVTNEKLFF.

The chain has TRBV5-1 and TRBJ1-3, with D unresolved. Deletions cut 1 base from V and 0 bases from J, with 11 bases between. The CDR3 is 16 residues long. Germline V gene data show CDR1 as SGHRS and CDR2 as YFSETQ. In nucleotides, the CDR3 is TGCGCCAGCAGCTTGTCAGGTTCCGACTCTGGAAACACCATATATTTT. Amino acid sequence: CASSLSGSDSGNTIYF.

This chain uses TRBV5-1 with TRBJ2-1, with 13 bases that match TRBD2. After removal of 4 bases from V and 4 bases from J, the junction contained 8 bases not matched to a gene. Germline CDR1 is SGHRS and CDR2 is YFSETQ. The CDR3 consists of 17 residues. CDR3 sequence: CASSRRTSGSPYNEQFF. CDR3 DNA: TGCGCCAGCAGCAGGCGGACTAGCGGGAGCCCATACAATGAGCAGTTCTTC.

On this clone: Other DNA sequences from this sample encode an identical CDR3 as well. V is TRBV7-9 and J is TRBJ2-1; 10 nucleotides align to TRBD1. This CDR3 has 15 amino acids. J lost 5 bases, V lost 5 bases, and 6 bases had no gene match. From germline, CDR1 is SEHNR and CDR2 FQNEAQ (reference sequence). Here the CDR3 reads CASSLGTGVNNEQFF. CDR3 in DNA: TGTGCCAGCAGCCTAGGGACAGGGGTCAACAATGAGCAGTTCTTC.

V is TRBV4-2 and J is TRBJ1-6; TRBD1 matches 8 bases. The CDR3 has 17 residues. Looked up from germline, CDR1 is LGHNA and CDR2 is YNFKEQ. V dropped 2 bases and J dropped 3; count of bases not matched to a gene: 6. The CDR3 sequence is CASSQQQGEDYNSPLHF. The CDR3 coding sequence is TGTGCCAGCAGCCAACAACAGGGGGAGGACTATAATTCACCCCTCCACTTT.

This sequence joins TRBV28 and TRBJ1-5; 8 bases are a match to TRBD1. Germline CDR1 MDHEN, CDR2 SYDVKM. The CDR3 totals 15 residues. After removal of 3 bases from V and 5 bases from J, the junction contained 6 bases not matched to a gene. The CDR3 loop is CASSFPGQGYQPQHF. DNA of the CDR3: TGTGCCAGCAGTTTCCCCGGACAGGGTTATCAGCCCCAGCATTTT.

The CDR3 DNA is TGTGCCAGCAGTGTTCCGGGACTATCCGATAATGAGCAGTTCTTC. Encoded protein: CASSVPGLSDNEQFF. The rearrangement links TRBV6-5 to TRBJ2-1, with 7 bases that match TRBD2. Trimming cost V 5 bases and J 7 bases; bases outside gene matches: 11. CDR1 and CDR2 (germline): MNHEY, SVGAGI. The CDR3 consists of 15 residues.